This section outlines one T cell receptor (beta chain) sequence together with its context. Then a second PCR, running about 7 to 11 cycles, was carried out with a sample-barcoded 5' primer and a J-beta primer mix. Every single cDNA molecule received a tag from a template-switch adaptor with 12 random nucleotides. Sequencing of every sample gave 2.5 million or more CDR3-containing paired-end reads. Each CDR3 protein is one row after TCRdb ran MiXCR on the 5' RACE reads. The table includes about 1.8 million distinct CDR3 sequences, 49% detected once. This record comes from a study of blood T cells in healthy people across ages. Germline V CDR1 and CDR2: SGHRS, YFSETQ. V was cut by 7 bases and J by 0 bases, with 11 bases left in between. The CDR3 has 14 amino acids.

Sequencing was performed on blood. The receptor comes from a woman between 40 and 55 years old in good health. The rearrangement uses TRBV5-1 and TRBJ2-1; D call uncertain. The CDR3 nucleotides are TGCGCCAGCGGCCACCAGAGCTCCTACAATGAGCAGTTCTTC. Residues: CASGHQSSYNEQFF.